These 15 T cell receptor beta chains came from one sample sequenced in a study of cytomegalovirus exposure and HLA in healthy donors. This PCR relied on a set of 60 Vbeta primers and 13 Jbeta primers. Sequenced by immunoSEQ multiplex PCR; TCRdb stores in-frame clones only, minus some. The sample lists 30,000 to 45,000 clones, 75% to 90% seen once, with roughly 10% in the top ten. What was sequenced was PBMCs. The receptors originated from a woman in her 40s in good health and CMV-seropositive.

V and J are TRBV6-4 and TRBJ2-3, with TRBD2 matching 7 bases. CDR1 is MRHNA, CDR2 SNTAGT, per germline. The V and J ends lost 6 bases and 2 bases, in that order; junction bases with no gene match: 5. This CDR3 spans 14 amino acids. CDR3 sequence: CASRRGEDTDTQYF. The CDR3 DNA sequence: TGTGCCAGCAGACGGGGGGAGGACACAGATACGCAGTATTTT.

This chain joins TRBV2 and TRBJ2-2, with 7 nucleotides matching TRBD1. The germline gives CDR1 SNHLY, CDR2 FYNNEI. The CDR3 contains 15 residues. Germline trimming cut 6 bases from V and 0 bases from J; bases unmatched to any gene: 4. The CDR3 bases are TGTGCCAGCAGGGGACAGCCTACGAACACCGGGGAGCTGTTTTTT. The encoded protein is CASRGQPTNTGELFF.

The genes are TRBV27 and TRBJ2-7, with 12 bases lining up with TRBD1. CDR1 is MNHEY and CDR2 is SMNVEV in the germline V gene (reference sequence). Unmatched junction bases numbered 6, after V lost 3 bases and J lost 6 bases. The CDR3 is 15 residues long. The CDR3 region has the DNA TGTGCCAGCAGTTTTAAAGGGACAGGGGGCATCGAGCAGTACTTC. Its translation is CASSFKGTGGIEQYF.

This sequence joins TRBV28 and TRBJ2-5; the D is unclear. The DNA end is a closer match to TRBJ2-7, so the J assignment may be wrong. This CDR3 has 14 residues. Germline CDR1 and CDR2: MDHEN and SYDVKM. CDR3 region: CASSLIGSPYEQYF. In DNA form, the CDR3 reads TGTGCCAGCAGTTTAATCGGTTCCCCCTACGAGCAGTACTTC.

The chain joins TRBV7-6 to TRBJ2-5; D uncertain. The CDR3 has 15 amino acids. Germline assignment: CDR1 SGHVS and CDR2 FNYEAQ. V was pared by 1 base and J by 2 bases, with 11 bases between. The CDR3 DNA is TGTGCCAGCAGCTTAGGGGTACAGCAGCAAGAGACCCAGTACTTC. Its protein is CASSLGVQQQETQYF. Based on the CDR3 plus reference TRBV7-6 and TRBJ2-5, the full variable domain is GAGVSQSPRYKVTKRGQDVALRCDPISGHVSLYWYRQALGQGPEFLTYFNYEAQQDKSGLPNDRFSAERPEGSISTLTIQRTEQRDSAMYRCASSLGVQQQETQYFGPGTRLLVL.

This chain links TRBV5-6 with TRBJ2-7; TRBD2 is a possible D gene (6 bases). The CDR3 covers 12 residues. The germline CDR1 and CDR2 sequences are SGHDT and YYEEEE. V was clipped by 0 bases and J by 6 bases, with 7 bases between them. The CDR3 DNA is TGTGCCAGCAGCTTGGTGCGGGGCGAGCAGTACTTC. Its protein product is CASSLVRGEQYF.

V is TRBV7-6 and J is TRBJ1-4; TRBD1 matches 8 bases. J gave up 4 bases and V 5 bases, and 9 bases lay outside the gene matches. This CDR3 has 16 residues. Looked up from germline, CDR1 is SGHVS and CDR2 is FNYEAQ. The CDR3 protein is CASSPHPGQDNEKLFF. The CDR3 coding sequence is TGTGCCAGCAGCCCTCACCCGGGACAGGATAATGAAAAACTGTTTTTT.

The CDR3 bases are TGTGCCAGCTCACCAGCGACAGGGAGTATATGGAACACTGAAGCTTTCTTT. Amino acid sequence: CASSPATGSIWNTEAFF. The chain recombines TRBV18 with TRBJ1-1; the match to TRBD1 covers 7 bases. This CDR3 is 17 amino acids long. Germline values: CDR1 KGHSH, CDR2 LQKENI. Trimming removed 2 bases from V and 1 base from J; junction bases left unmatched: 10.

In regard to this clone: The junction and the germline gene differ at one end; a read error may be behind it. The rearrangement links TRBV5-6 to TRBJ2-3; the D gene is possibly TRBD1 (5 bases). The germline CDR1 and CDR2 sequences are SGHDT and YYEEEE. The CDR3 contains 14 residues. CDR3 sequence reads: CASSSQGSKDTQYF. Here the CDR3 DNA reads TGTGCCAGCAGCAGTCAGGGTAGCAAAGATACGCAGTATTTT.

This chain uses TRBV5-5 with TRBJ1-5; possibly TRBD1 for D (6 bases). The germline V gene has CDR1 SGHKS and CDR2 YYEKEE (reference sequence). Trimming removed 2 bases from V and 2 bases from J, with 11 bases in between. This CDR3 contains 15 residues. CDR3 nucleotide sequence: TGTGCCAGCAGCTTAGTGTCAGGGGGCAATCAGCCCCAGCATTTT. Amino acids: CASSLVSGGNQPQHF.

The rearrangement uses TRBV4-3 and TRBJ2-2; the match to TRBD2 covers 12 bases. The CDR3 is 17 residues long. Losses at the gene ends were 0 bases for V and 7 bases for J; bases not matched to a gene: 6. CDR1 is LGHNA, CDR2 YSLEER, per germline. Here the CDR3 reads CASSQDPSGGASGELFF. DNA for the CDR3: TGCGCCAGCAGCCAAGATCCTAGCGGGGGGGCGAGCGGGGAGCTGTTTTTT.

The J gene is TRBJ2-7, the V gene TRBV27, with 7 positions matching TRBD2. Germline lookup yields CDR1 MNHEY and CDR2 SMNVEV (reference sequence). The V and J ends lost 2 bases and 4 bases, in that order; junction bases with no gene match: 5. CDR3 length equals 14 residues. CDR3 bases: TGTGCCAGCAGTTTAATATCCGGGGGGTACGAGCAGTACTTC. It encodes CASSLISGGYEQYF.

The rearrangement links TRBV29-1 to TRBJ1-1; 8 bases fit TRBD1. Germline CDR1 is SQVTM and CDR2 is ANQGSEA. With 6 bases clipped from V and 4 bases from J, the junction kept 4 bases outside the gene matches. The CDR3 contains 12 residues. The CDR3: CSVRGQVTEAFF. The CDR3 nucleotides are TGCAGCGTCAGGGGGCAAGTCACTGAAGCTTTCTTT.

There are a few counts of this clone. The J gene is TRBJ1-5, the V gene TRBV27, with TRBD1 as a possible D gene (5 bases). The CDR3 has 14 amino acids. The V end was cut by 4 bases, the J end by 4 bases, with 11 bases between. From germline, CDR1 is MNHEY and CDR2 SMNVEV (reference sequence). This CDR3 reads CASSSGLANQPQHF. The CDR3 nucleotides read TGTGCCAGCAGTTCGGGACTGGCAAATCAGCCCCAGCATTTT.

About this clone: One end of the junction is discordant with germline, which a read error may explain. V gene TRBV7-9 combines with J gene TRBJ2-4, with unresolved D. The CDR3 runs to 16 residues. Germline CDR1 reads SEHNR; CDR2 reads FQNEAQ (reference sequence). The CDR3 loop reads CSSSLALGVAKNIQYF. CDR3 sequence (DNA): TGTTCCAGCAGCTTAGCCCTCGGTGTAGCCAAAAACATTCAGTACTTC.